This T cell receptor (beta chain) appears in the sequencing data of a study of T cells after yellow fever vaccination (dated by TCRdb to the late 2010s). Study-wide context: Libraries from fractions with low cell numbers were prepared with the SMART-Seq v4 Ultra Low Input RNA kit. Bulk PBMC replicates and cell subsets were isolated from blood drawn at multiple timepoints before and after both primary and secondary immunization. Two healthy male donors, one aged 18 to 30 and one aged 30 to 39 years, were included in the cohort. Bulk TCR alpha and beta repertoires were sequenced longitudinally to track T-cell clones before and after primary and booster YFV17D yellow fever vaccination. The full study reports these points: Because the study included only two donors, the extent to which the findings can be generalized is limited. A small fraction of clonotypes showed up in both the CD4 and CD8 compartments, probably as a result of convergent recombination. Compared with the primary T-cell response, the secondary T-cell response was weaker but faster, peaking on day 5 rather than day 15. Most clones expanded after primary vaccination (almost 98% of CD4 and roughly 90% of CD8) were re-detected after the booster, suggesting that broad memory maintenance occurred. Computational filtering was needed because FACS-sorted repertoires could contain abundant contaminating clonotypes from the bulk population.

This specimen's treatment or condition label, interpreted: live attenuated yellow fever vaccine strain. At each blood-draw timepoint, two biological replicates of bulk PBMCs were obtained. A standard Ficoll-Paque protocol was used to isolate PBMCs from peripheral blood. TriZol was used to extract RNA from bulk PBMCs, from CD4 and CD8 fractions, and from dextramer-positive and dextramer-negative fractions. This clonotype was found many times. No cognate antigen has been identified for it. The sample holds no much larger clone one base away, and base qualities are not on file. From the cysteine up to the phenylalanine, the CDR3 has a length of 15 residues. Only the CDR3 part of the read is kept: 45 bases, read in frame from the first base. Sequences SGHTA (CDR1) and FQGTGA (CDR2) are obtained from the germline V gene. V is reduced by 2 bases and J by 11 bases, leaving a spacing of 16 bases between them.

Sequenced using an Illumina NovaSeq 6000. Synthesis of TCR cDNA relied on 5'RACE template switching, a step that introduced a universal primer site along with unique molecular identifiers. Priming of cDNA synthesis was performed from both the TCR alpha and TCR beta constant segments. Library amplification involved two PCR steps, and the second step added sample barcodes and sequencing adapters. Sequencing of libraries was performed on Illumina HiSeq 2500 (2x100 bp) or NovaSeq (2x150 bp). From the authors' description of their analysis: Demultiplexing of reads and collapsing into UMI consensus sequences were performed with MIGEC, and V(D)J alignment was carried out with MiXCR. Vaccine-responding clonotypes were identified with edgeR using replicate PBMC samples, with FDR below 0.01 and a log2 fold change above 5 up to day 15 being required. CD4 or CD8 identity was assigned to each bulk clonotype according to whether the clonotype was present at higher abundance in the sequenced CD4 repertoire or the sequenced CD8 repertoire. TCRdb cleaned the public reads at Q25 with fastp, built clones with MiXCR and kept in-frame beta chains. Every distinct CDR3 protein forms one entry, paired with its most common genes and DNA. These V and J calls rely on TCRdb rather than the paper's analysis. The table for this sample lists a few hundred thousand distinct CDR3 sequences; roughly 3.9% of them were counted only once. The ten largest clones represent roughly 25% of the sample.

The receptor chain draws on TRBV7-3 and TRBJ1-6, with a tentative D gene TRBD1 over 5 matching bases. The sequence derives from a man between 18 and 35 years old who received the YFV17D yellow fever vaccine. The starting material was PBMCs, obtained 5 days after the yellow fever booster vaccination. The CDR3 region has the sequence CASSLVGGEGTPLHF. The DNA is as follows: TGTGCCAGCAGCTTAGTCGGGGGAGAAGGGACACCCCTCCACTTT.